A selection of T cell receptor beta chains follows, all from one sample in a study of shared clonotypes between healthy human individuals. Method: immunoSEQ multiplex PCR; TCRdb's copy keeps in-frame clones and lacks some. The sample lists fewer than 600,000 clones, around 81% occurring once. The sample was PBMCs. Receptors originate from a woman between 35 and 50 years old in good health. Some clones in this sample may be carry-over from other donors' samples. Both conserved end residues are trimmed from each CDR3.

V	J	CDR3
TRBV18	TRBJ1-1	ASSPGQGSEAF
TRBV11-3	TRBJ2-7	ASSLGQEKSGYEQY
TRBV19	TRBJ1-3	ASGSNSGNTIY
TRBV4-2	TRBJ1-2	ASSQDGGQGGYT
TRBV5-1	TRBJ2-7	ASSLGLAGGPEQY
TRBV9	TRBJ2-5	ASSVTGETQY
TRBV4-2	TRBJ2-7	ASTPNLGTVYEQY
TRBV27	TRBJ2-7	ASSSTTANPYEQY
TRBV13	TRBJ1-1	ASSLQTVNTEAF
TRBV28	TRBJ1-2	ASSRTGTTNYGYT
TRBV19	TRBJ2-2	ASSMVAGQGGRTGELF
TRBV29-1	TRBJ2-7	SVSNRSSYEQY
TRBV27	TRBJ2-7	ASKLVIGWGEQY
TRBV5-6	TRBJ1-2	ASSQGDRLNYGYT
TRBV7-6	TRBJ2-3	ASSPLTGWDTQY
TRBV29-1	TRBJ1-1	SAGQANTEAF
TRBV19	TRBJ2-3	ASSPRLPDQLLTDTQY
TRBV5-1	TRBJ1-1	ASSIGASTEAF
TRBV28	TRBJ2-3	ASSIPSTDTQY
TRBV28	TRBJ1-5	ASTGVVGWPQH
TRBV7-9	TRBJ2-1	ASSLAWDTEQF
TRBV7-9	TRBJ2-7	ASSPGTGSSYEQY
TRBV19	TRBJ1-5	ASSIVGTHHGQPQH
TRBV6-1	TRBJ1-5	ASSEARVINQPQH
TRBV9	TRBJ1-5	ASSEQGSNQPQH
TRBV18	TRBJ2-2	ASSPLAANTGELF
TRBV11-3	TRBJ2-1	ASIVGYNEQF
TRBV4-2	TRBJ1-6	ASSQTPTGTLNSPLH
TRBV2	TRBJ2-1	ASSEEREYNEQF
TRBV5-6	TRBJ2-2	ASSLLLAGGEAGELF
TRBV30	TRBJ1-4	AWNNRIWEKLF
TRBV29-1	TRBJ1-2	SVEDLKRGWDGYT
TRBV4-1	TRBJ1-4	ASSPTGVRTNEKLF
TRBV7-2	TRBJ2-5	ASSPFGVGTETQY
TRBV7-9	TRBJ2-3	ASSMTSGRRDTQY
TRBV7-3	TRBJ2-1	ASSLEGTSRNEQF
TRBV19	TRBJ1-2	ASSIAGAATPYGYT
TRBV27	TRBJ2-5	ASSGSGQGEETQY
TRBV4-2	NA	ASSTTRTRSYEQY
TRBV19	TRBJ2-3	ASSTGLSTDTQY
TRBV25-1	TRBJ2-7	ASSESRASGVVEQY
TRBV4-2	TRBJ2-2	ASSQDLGRGTGELF
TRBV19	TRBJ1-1	ASSMGGDEAF
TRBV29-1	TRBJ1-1	SAPPPGAPRGTEAF